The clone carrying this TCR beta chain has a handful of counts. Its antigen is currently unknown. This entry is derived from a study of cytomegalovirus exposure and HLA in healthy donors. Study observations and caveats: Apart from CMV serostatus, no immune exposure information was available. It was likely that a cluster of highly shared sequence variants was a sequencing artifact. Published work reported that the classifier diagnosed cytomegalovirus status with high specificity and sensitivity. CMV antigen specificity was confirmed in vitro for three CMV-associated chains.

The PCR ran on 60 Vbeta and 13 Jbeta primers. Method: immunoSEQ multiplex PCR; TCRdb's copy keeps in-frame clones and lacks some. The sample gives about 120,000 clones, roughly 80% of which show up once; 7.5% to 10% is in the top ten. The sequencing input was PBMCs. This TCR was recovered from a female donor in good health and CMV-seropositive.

This chain's CDR3 is CASSIERSYIQYF. The DNA of the CDR3 is TGTGCCAGTAGTATAGAACGGTCCTACATTCAGTACTTC. The rearrangement uses TRBV19 and TRBJ2-4; no definite D call. V gave up 0 bases and J gave up 8 bases, with 8 bases separating them. The CDR3 extends over 13 amino acids. The V gene's germline CDR1 is LNHDA and CDR2 SQIVND (reference sequence).